The 14 T cell receptor beta chains reported below all come from one sample, sequenced in a study of shared clonotypes between healthy human individuals. Some clones are missing from TCRdb's copy, which holds only in-frame ones; the method was immunoSEQ multiplex PCR. Of 500,000 to 550,000 clones listed, approximately 94% are singletons. The sequencing input was naive CD4+ T cells sorted from blood. Specified subset: CD45RA+ positively selected. Receptors originate from a woman in her twenties or thirties in good health.

The chain links TRBV19 to TRBJ2-5; 10 nucleotides agree with TRBD2. This CDR3 is 15 amino acids long. Per the germline V gene, CDR1 is LNHDA and CDR2 is SQIVND (reference sequence). V was pared by 8 bases and J by 0 bases, with 6 bases of the junction left unmatched. The CDR3 region has the DNA TGTGCCAGTGCGACTAGCGGGCTGTACCAAGAGACCCAGTACTTC. Translated: CASATSGLYQETQYF.

The chain carries TRBV28 and TRBJ1-5; 9 positions agree with TRBD1. The CDR3 is 14 residues long. CDR1 is MDHEN and CDR2 is SYDVKM in the germline V gene. V was pared by 7 bases and J by 6 bases, with 7 bases of the junction left unmatched. The CDR3 region has the DNA TGTGCCAGCATACAACAGGGGGCGTTTCAGCCCCAGCATTTT. Translation gives CASIQQGAFQPQHF.

The chain employs TRBV10-1 and TRBJ2-6; TRBD1 agrees at 7 bases. After removal of 5 bases from V and 2 bases from J, the junction contained 3 bases not matched to a gene. This CDR3 is built from 15 residues. Germline CDR1 and CDR2: WNHNN and SYGVQD (reference sequence). CDR3 region: CASSTGEAGANVLTF. In DNA, the CDR3 is TGCGCCAGCAGTACAGGGGAAGCTGGGGCCAACGTCCTGACTTTC.

The chain links TRBV28 to TRBJ2-7; 9 nucleotides match TRBD2. Germline assignment: CDR1 MDHEN and CDR2 SYDVKM. V dropped 3 bases and J dropped 3; count of bases not matched to a gene: 3. The CDR3 has 14 residues. CDR3 region: CASSLASGVYEQYF. CDR3 DNA sequence: TGTGCCAGCAGTTTGGCTAGCGGGGTCTACGAGCAGTACTTC.

The chain links TRBV5-4 to TRBJ2-1; perhaps TRBD2 as D (5 bases). From germline, CDR1 is SGHNT and CDR2 YYREEE (reference sequence). The V gene lost 8 bases and the J gene lost 4 bases, with 19 bases spanning the gap. The CDR3 has 15 residues. CDR3 amino acids: CASGRVGSIYNEQFF. CDR3 nucleotide sequence: TGTGCCAGTGGGAGAGTTGGGTCCATTTACAATGAGCAGTTCTTC.

V and J are TRBV27 and TRBJ2-7; 7 positions agree with TRBD1. This CDR3 comprises 16 residues. In germline, CDR1 is MNHEY, CDR2 SMNVEV (reference sequence). With 4 bases clipped from V and 3 bases from J, the junction kept 12 bases outside the gene matches. The CDR3 nucleotides are TGTGCCAGCAGTTCCAGACAGGGTTCCCTCGTCTACGAGCAGTACTTC. It translates to CASSSRQGSLVYEQYF.

The chain is built from TRBV29-1 and TRBJ1-2; 10 bases are shared with TRBD1. The CDR3 has 14 amino acids. From germline, CDR1 is SQVTM and CDR2 ANQGSEA. With 5 bases clipped from V and 3 bases from J, the junction kept 6 bases outside the gene matches. The CDR3 here is CSVNPGTGDYGYTF. The CDR3 DNA reads as TGCAGCGTTAACCCCGGGACAGGGGACTATGGCTACACCTTC.

The chain uses TRBV5-1 and TRBJ1-1, with a possible D match to TRBD1 (5 bases). The V end lost 4 bases, the J end lost 5 bases, and 15 bases lay between the germline ends. Germline V gives CDR1 SGHRS, CDR2 YFSETQ. This CDR3 has 14 amino acids. The CDR3 protein is CASSPGEEGTEAFF. The CDR3 region has the DNA TGCGCCAGCAGCCCTGGGGAGGAGGGGACTGAAGCTTTCTTT. Full variable domain (rest looked up from reference TRBV5-1 and TRBJ1-1): KAGVTQTPRYLIKTRGQQVTLSCSPISGHRSVSWYQQTPGQGLQFLFEYFSETQRNKGNFPGRFSGRQFSNSRSEMNVSTLELGDSALYLCASSPGEEGTEAFFGQGTRLTVV.

The chain couples TRBV29-1 to TRBJ2-3; TRBD2 aligns across 11 bases. Germline values: CDR1 SQVTM, CDR2 ANQGSEA. The CDR3 covers 14 residues. V shed 6 bases and J 1 base; nucleotides not matched to a gene: 3. This CDR3 is CSVRLAGRTDTQYF. DNA for the CDR3: TGCAGCGTCCGACTAGCGGGGCGCACAGATACGCAGTATTTT.

V and J are TRBV2 and TRBJ2-3, with D hard to call. This CDR3 region has 15 residues. Germline-derived CDR1 and CDR2 are SNHLY and FYNNEI. Trimming removed 10 bases from V and 0 bases from J, with 17 bases in between. Written as DNA, the CDR3 is TGTGCCACCCCCAGCTCTAAATCTAGCACAGATACGCAGTATTTT. Translation gives CATPSSKSSTDTQYF. Variable domain in full (rest from reference TRBV2 and TRBJ2-3): EPEVTQTPSHQVTQMGQEVILRCVPISNHLYFYWYRQILGQKVEFLVSFYNNEISEKSEIFDDQFSVERPDGSNFTLKIRSTKLEDSAMYFCATPSSKSSTDTQYFGPGTRLTVL.

The rearrangement links TRBV13 to TRBJ2-3; D remains unclear. Germline loops: CDR1 PRHDT, CDR2 FYEKMQ (reference sequence). CDR3 length: 14 residues. V shed 5 bases and J shed 4 bases, with 13 bases lying between them. The CDR3 DNA sequence: TGTGCCAGCAGCCCCGTAACCATCTCAGATACGCAGTATTTT. Protein: CASSPVTISDTQYF.

The V gene is TRBV5-4, the J gene TRBJ2-1; 10 positions agree with TRBD2. The CDR3 covers 16 residues. V dropped 0 bases and J dropped 2; count of bases not matched to a gene: 2. CDR1 and CDR2 (germline): SGHNT, YYREEE (reference sequence). CDR3 DNA: TGTGCCAGCAGCTTGGGGACTAGCGGACCCTACAATGAGCAGTTCTTC. This gives the protein CASSLGTSGPYNEQFF.

The DNA for the CDR3 is TGTGCCAGCGGACTAGCGGGAGGGGAGCAGTACTTC. Translating it yields CASGLAGGEQYF. J is TRBJ2-7 and V is TRBV28; 15 nucleotides match TRBD2. The germline V gene has CDR1 MDHEN and CDR2 SYDVKM. J was trimmed by 7 bases and V by 8 bases; bases with no gene match: 0. The length of the CDR3 is 12 residues.

The V and J genes are TRBV5-8 and TRBJ1-5; the D gene is possibly TRBD1 (5 bases). The CDR3 consists of 18 residues. Trimming took off 0 bases at V and 2 bases at J, with 18 bases between the two ends. Germline loops: CDR1 SGHTS, CDR2 YDEGEE. CDR3 bases: TGTGCCAGCAGCTTGGCCCCCGGGGGGGGGTTTGGCAATCAGCCCCAGCATTTT. This encodes CASSLAPGGGFGNQPQHF.